Each of the 27 T cell receptor beta chains below was sequenced from the same sample in a study of blood T cell repertoires in COVID-19. The table came from immunoSEQ multiplex PCR; TCRdb's copy has only in-frame clones and leaves some out. This table has roughly 170,000 clones, 70% to 85% appearing once. Input material: peripheral blood. These receptors all stem from a human donor in a cohort sampled during active COVID-19.

The chain uses TRBV6-5 and TRBJ1-5; D is ambiguous. CDR3 length: 14 amino acids. V was cut by 7 bases and J by 7 bases, with 17 bases left in between. Germline loops: CDR1 MNHEY, CDR2 SVGAGI. The CDR3 protein is CASNRIRLFQPQHF. As DNA, the CDR3 is TGTGCCAGCAATCGTATCCGTCTATTCCAGCCCCAGCATTTT.

The sample holds one count of this clone. The chain uses TRBV6-1 and TRBJ2-1; 8 bases line up with TRBD2. The germline gives CDR1 MNHNS, CDR2 SASEGT. The CDR3 length is 16 residues. The V gene end was trimmed by 2 bases and the J gene end by 5 bases; junction bases not matched to a gene: 8. The CDR3 loop is CASSELGGGPNNEQFF. CDR3 coding DNA: TGTGCCAGCAGTGAACTCGGCGGGGGGCCAAACAATGAGCAGTTCTTC.

This clone was seen once. The chain joins TRBV5-8 to TRBJ2-3, with 10 bases aligning to TRBD1. V was clipped by 4 bases and J by 4 bases; unmatched bases: 6. Germline V gene sequence: CDR1 SGHTS, CDR2 YDEGEE. This CDR3 region has 15 residues. As DNA, the CDR3 is TGTGCCAGCAGCCTGACAGGGGGCATGGCAGATACGCAGTATTTT. Protein product: CASSLTGGMADTQYF.

The chain recombines TRBV10-2 with TRBJ1-5; 11 nucleotides agree with TRBD1. Germline V gives CDR1 WSHSY, CDR2 SAAADI. The CDR3 covers 15 residues. V dropped 6 bases and J dropped 4; count of bases not matched to a gene: 5. For the CDR3, the DNA is TGCGCCAGCAGGATAGGGACAGGGGGAAATCAGCCCCAGCATTTT. Protein product: CASRIGTGGNQPQHF.

The V call is TRBV5-1, the J call TRBJ1-6; D is ambiguous. V dropped 5 bases and J dropped 10 bases, with 16 bases sitting between them. This CDR3 spans 14 amino acids. Germline CDR1 and CDR2: SGHRS and YFSETQ. The CDR3 DNA reads TGCGCCAGCAGTGGCGACGGCGGTGAATCACCCCTCCACTTT. This sequence encodes CASSGDGGESPLHF.

This clone has more than one count but fewer than ten. The chain employs TRBV7-2 and TRBJ1-3; no definite D call. The CDR3 spans 12 residues. Germline V gene lookup returns CDR1 SGHTA and CDR2 FQGNSA. Trimming stripped 3 bases from V and 4 bases from J, with 4 bases between. For the CDR3, the DNA is TGTGCCAGCAGCTTCCCAGGAAACACCATATATTTT. It codes for CASSFPGNTIYF.

As regards this clone: Different DNA sequences within this sample yield the same CDR3. This chain joins TRBV2 and TRBJ1-5, with 11 nucleotides matching TRBD1. Germline V gene lookup returns CDR1 SNHLY and CDR2 FYNNEI. This CDR3 is 14 amino acids long. V shed 6 bases, J shed 6 bases, and the junction held 4 bases outside the gene matches. DNA for the CDR3: TGTGCCAGCAGCGAGGGACAGGGGGGTCAGCCCCAGCATTTT. Its translation: CASSEGQGGQPQHF.

The V call is TRBV5-6, the J call TRBJ2-7; 10 bases are shared with TRBD2. V lost 2 bases to trimming and J lost 3 bases; unmatched junction nucleotides: 2. Germline V gene lookup returns CDR1 SGHDT and CDR2 YYEEEE. The CDR3 consists of 14 residues. The CDR3 region is CASSFSGGFYEQYF. Written as DNA, the CDR3 is TGTGCCAGCAGCTTTAGCGGGGGGTTCTACGAGCAGTACTTC.

This chain uses TRBV30 with TRBJ1-5, with 9 nucleotides matching TRBD1. The CDR3 is made up of 16 amino acids. The V segment lost 0 bases and the J segment 7 bases; nucleotides outside the gene matches: 10. Per the germline V gene, CDR1 is GTSNPN and CDR2 is SVGIG (reference sequence). The CDR3 DNA follows: TGTGCCTGGAGTGTCCCCAATGGACAGGGGAAACAGCCCCAGCATTTT. Translation gives CAWSVPNGQGKQPQHF.

CDR3 residues: CASRLRQGVNTEAFF. DNA of the CDR3: TGCGCCAGCAGGTTGAGACAGGGGGTGAACACTGAAGCTTTCTTT. The rearrangement joins TRBV5-1 to TRBJ1-1; 9 bases match TRBD1. Germline V gives CDR1 SGHRS, CDR2 YFSETQ. The CDR3 is 15 residues long. The junction had 5 bases not matched to a gene; V was cut back by 5 bases and J by 0 bases.

The chain carries TRBV11-2 and TRBJ2-2; TRBD1 agrees at 7 bases. The germline CDR1 and CDR2 sequences are SGHAT and FQNNGV. CDR3 length: 18 amino acids. The trim removed 2 bases at V and 3 bases at J, leaving 12 bases unmatched. CDR3 nucleotide sequence: TGTGCCAGCAGCTTACCTGAGGGGGCCCACGCGGACACCGGGGAGCTGTTTTTT. Amino acid sequence: CASSLPEGAHADTGELFF.

This rearrangement joins TRBV5-4 to TRBJ1-2, with 9 bases aligning to TRBD1. Trimming at V came to 0 bases and at J to 4 bases, leaving 7 bases not matched to a gene. CDR1 and CDR2 from the germline V gene are SGHNT and YYREEE (reference sequence). The CDR3 extends over 16 amino acids. The chain's CDR3 is CASSLVRDRAIYGYTF. The DNA for the CDR3 is TGTGCCAGCAGCTTGGTTCGGGACAGGGCCATCTATGGCTACACCTTC.

J is TRBJ1-2 and V is TRBV4-1; 7 nucleotides line up with TRBD1. Losses at the gene ends were 2 bases for V and 2 bases for J; bases not matched to a gene: 2. This CDR3 comprises 14 residues. Looked up from germline, CDR1 is MGHRA and CDR2 is YSYEKL. The CDR3 is CASSQLQGNYGYTF. CDR3 nucleotides: TGCGCCAGCAGCCAACTACAGGGGAACTATGGCTACACCTTC.

The chain has TRBV5-1 and TRBJ1-5; D unclear. Looked up from germline, CDR1 is SGHRS and CDR2 is YFSETQ. This CDR3 is built from 14 residues. Trimming removed 5 bases at V and 0 bases at J, with 9 bases between. The CDR3 loop reads CASRADLSNQPQHF. The CDR3 region has the DNA TGCGCCAGCAGAGCGGACCTTAGCAATCAGCCCCAGCATTTT.

This chain links TRBV4-2 with TRBJ2-7; TRBD2 matches 10 bases. The CDR3 is made up of 17 amino acids. Germline lookup yields CDR1 LGHNA and CDR2 YNFKEQ. Trimming took 0 bases from V and 0 from J; bases not matched to a gene: 5. The CDR3 DNA sequence: TGTGCCAGCAGCCAAGAGGGGACTAGCGAATACTCCTACGAGCAGTACTTC. Its protein is CASSQEGTSEYSYEQYF.

The rearrangement links TRBV5-1 to TRBJ1-1, with 7 nucleotides matching TRBD1. The CDR3 consists of 15 residues. J gave up 2 bases and V 7 bases, and 11 bases lay outside the gene matches. Germline lookup yields CDR1 SGHRS and CDR2 YFSETQ. The CDR3 DNA sequence: TGCGCCAGCCCCCCATCGGGACAGAACAACACTGAAGCTTTCTTT. Translating it yields CASPPSGQNNTEAFF.

This clone occurred a few times. V usage is TRBV7-9 and J usage is TRBJ1-1, with 9 bases fitting TRBD1. In germline, CDR1 is SEHNR, CDR2 FQNEAQ (reference sequence). This CDR3 region has 15 residues. V was clipped by 5 bases and J by 5 bases; unmatched bases: 9. CDR3 sequence reads: CASSPIQGALTEAFF. CDR3 DNA sequence: TGTGCCAGCAGCCCTATACAGGGGGCTCTTACTGAAGCTTTCTTT.

In its sample, this clone was seen a few times. The chain is built from TRBV18 and TRBJ1-6, with TRBD1 identical over 7 bases. V was pared by 5 bases and J by 0 bases, with 13 bases of the junction left unmatched. The CDR3 is 19 amino acids. The germline gives CDR1 KGHSH, CDR2 LQKENI. The CDR3 spells CASSKGQAFSSSYNSPLHF. For the CDR3, the DNA is TGTGCCAGCTCAAAAGGACAGGCCTTCTCGAGCTCCTATAATTCACCCCTCCACTTT.

The chain carries TRBV6-1 and TRBJ2-7; D remains ambiguous. V was trimmed by 2 bases and J by 3 bases, leaving 17 bases between them. The CDR3 has 16 residues. Germline CDR1 and CDR2: MNHNS and SASEGT. The CDR3 spells CASSERLAVQVYEQYF. CDR3 coding DNA: TGTGCCAGCAGTGAACGTCTTGCAGTTCAAGTCTACGAGCAGTACTTC.

The genes are TRBV7-6 and TRBJ2-1; 8 positions match TRBD1. CDR3 length equals 15 residues. The ends lost 3 bases at V and 4 bases at J; junction bases unmatched: 5. From germline, CDR1 is SGHVS and CDR2 FNYEAQ. The CDR3 nucleotides are TGTGCCAGCAGCTTCCGGGACAGGATGTACAATGAGCAGTTCTTC. This gives the protein CASSFRDRMYNEQFF. The full variable domain, with the rest looked up from reference TRBV7-6 and TRBJ2-1, is GAGVSQSPRYKVTKRGQDVALRCDPISGHVSLYWYRQALGQGPEFLTYFNYEAQQDKSGLPNDRFSAERPEGSISTLTIQRTEQRDSAMYRCASSFRDRMYNEQFFGPGTRLTVL.

This chain connects TRBV13 to TRBJ1-1, with 8 bases fitting TRBD1. J gave up 1 base and V 5 bases, and 12 bases lay outside the gene matches. The CDR3 covers 17 residues. Germline V gives CDR1 PRHDT, CDR2 FYEKMQ (reference sequence). The CDR3 loop reads CASSQLTTGGENTEAFF. The CDR3 nucleotides are TGTGCCAGCAGCCAATTAACCACAGGGGGGGAGAACACTGAAGCTTTCTTT. The variable domain in full, completed from reference TRBV13 and TRBJ1-1, reads AAGVIQSPRHLIKEKRETATLKCYPIPRHDTVYWYQQGPGQDPQFLISFYEKMQSDKGSIPDRFSAQQFSDYHSELNMSSLELGDSALYFCASSQLTTGGENTEAFFGQGTRLTVV.

The chain is built from TRBV29-1 and TRBJ2-7; D unclear. The germline CDR1 and CDR2 sequences are SQVTM and ANQGSEA. The CDR3 is 12 amino acids. V lost 2 bases and J 1 base, leaving 6 bases between the germline ends. The CDR3 spells CSVETVSYEQYF. The DNA for the CDR3 is TGCAGCGTTGAAACAGTGTCCTACGAGCAGTACTTC.

The J gene is TRBJ2-7, the V gene TRBV6-5; the D is unclear. Germline loops: CDR1 MNHEY, CDR2 SVGAGI. The CDR3 runs to 15 residues. Deletions cut 0 bases from V and 0 bases from J, with 9 bases between. The DNA of the CDR3 is TGTGCCAGCAGTTACTCGAATCCGGTCTCCTACGAGCAGTACTTC. This codes for CASSYSNPVSYEQYF.

The CDR3, as DNA: TGTGCCAGCAGTCCCGCCCCGGGACAGGGGTCCAATGAGCAGTTCTTC. It is translated as CASSPAPGQGSNEQFF. The chain recombines TRBV13 with TRBJ2-1; 10 bases match TRBD1. Germline assignment: CDR1 PRHDT and CDR2 FYEKMQ (reference sequence). The CDR3 runs 16 residues. With V trimmed by 6 bases and J by 6 bases, 11 bases remained unmatched.

This chain connects TRBV29-1 to TRBJ1-5; 9 bases are shared with TRBD1. This CDR3 contains 13 residues. Germline V CDR1 and CDR2: SQVTM, ANQGSEA. The junction had 7 bases not matched to a gene; V was cut back by 7 bases and J by 6 bases. DNA for the CDR3: TGCAGCGGTGGACAGGGGATCGGTCAGCCCCAGCATTTT. Protein: CSGGQGIGQPQHF.

The rearrangement links TRBV5-1 to TRBJ2-5; D gene ambiguous. The CDR3 consists of 13 residues. Germline CDR1 reads SGHRS; CDR2 reads YFSETQ. Trimming stripped 0 bases from V and 8 bases from J, with 11 bases between. The DNA of the CDR3 is TGCGCCAGCAGCTTGGCCTCCCGAGAAACCCAGTACTTC. It encodes CASSLASRETQYF.

The chain has TRBV30 and TRBJ1-5; possibly TRBD1 for D (5 bases). The CDR3 is 12 residues long. V was pared by 1 base and J by 4 bases, with 5 bases between. The germline CDR1 and CDR2 sequences are GTSNPN and SVGIG (reference sequence). The CDR3 is CAWSEGNQPQHF. In nucleotides, the CDR3 is TGTGCCTGGAGTGAGGGGAATCAGCCCCAGCATTTT.